This T cell receptor (beta chain) was identified in a study of blood T cell repertoires in COVID-19. Background on the study: Acute and convalescent COVID-19 samples came from the United States, Italy and Spain. Sources were T cells, B-cell-depleted T cells, or PBMCs; the material itself was cDNA or gDNA.

Germline V gives CDR1 SEHNR, CDR2 FQNEAQ (reference sequence). The CDR3 has 13 amino acids. V was clipped by 5 bases and J by 3 bases, with 10 bases between them. This clone was counted at least ten times. Libraries were prepared by immunoSEQ multiplex PCR; TCRdb keeps only in-frame clonotypes and omits some of them. The profile covers 250,000 or so clones, with about 83% appearing a single time and more than 5% taken by the ten largest. This TCR was sampled from a human donor in a cohort sampled during active COVID-19. Sequenced: peripheral blood. The rearrangement links TRBV7-9 to TRBJ1-2; D not certain. The CDR3 protein is CASSGSGYYGYTF. CDR3 DNA sequence: TGTGCCAGCAGCGGATCGGGGTACTATGGCTACACCTTC.